These T cell receptor beta chains were read from a single sample in a study of cytomegalovirus exposure and HLA in healthy donors. This table comes from immunoSEQ multiplex PCR, and its TCRdb copy is limited to in-frame clones, with some not included. The sample lists roughly 140,000 clones, 55% to 70% occurring once. The sequencing input was PBMCs. The receptors stem from a woman between 25 and 40 years old in good health and CMV-seropositive. Both conserved end residues are part of each CDR3. The D gene is left open where the match is weak. Rows give clone size only sometimes, using once, few, many, or a class for an expanded clone.

size	V	J	D	CDR3	DNA
-	TRBV5-6	TRBJ1-1	TRBD1	CASSWGTGGGAFF	TGTGCCAGCAGTTGGGGGACAGGGGGCGGAGCTTTCTTT
-	TRBV29-1	TRBJ2-7	-	CSVEDRGTQNRIVEQYF	TGCAGCGTTGAAGATCGCGGAACCCAAAATCGAATCGTCGAGCAGTACTTC
-	TRBV19	TRBJ1-4	TRBD1	CASRDSINEKLFF	TGTGCCAGCCGGGACAGCATTAATGAAAAACTGTTTTTT
-	TRBV19	TRBJ1-6	-	CASSPSGAPRALHF	TGTGCCAGTAGCCCTTCAGGGGCCCCGAGAGCCCTCCACTTT
few	TRBV2	TRBJ2-7	-	CASRGPSYEQYF	TGTGCCAGCAGGGGCCCGTCCTACGAGCAGTACTTC
-	TRBV6-1	TRBJ2-7	-	CAILPQGIAYEQYF	TGTGCCATCCTACCCCAGGGGATTGCCTACGAGCAGTACTTC
-	TRBV30	TRBJ1-6	-	CAWNLPGFRNSPLHF	TGTGCCTGGAATTTGCCGGGGTTCCGAAATTCACCCCTCCACTTT
-	TRBV6-4	TRBJ2-1	TRBD2	CASRGAGGPYNEQFF	TGTGCCAGCAGAGGAGCGGGAGGGCCCTACAATGAGCAGTTCTTC
few	TRBV5-4	TRBJ1-1	TRBD1	CASSFRTGAETEAFF	TGTGCCAGCAGCTTCCGGACAGGGGCTGAAACTGAAGCTTTCTTT
-	TRBV7-2	TRBJ2-3	-	CASSLAFGGATDTQYF	TGTGCCAGCAGCTTAGCGTTCGGAGGTGCAACAGATACGCAGTATTTT
-	TRBV7-9	TRBJ1-6	TRBD1	CASSLQGGHSSPLHF	TGTGCCAGCAGCTTGCAAGGGGGCCATAGTTCACCCCTCCACTTT
-	TRBV18	TRBJ1-5	-	CASSLQSGSQPQHF	TGTGCCAGCTCCCTTCAGTCCGGGAGTCAGCCCCAGCATTTT
-	TRBV5-1	TRBJ2-3	-	CASSMTALTDTQYF	TGCGCCAGCAGCATGACAGCCCTCACAGATACGCAGTATTTT
-	TRBV11-2	TRBJ2-7	TRBD1	CASSSGTGREQYF	TGTGCCAGCAGCTCCGGGACAGGGCGCGAGCAGTACTTC
-	TRBV18	TRBJ1-5	-	CASSPQRGSNQPQHF	TGTGCCAGCTCACCCCAGCGGGGAAGCAATCAGCCCCAGCATTTT
-	TRBV5-1	TRBJ2-7	-	CASSYGRLSYEQYF	TGCGCCAGCAGCTACGGTCGTTTATCCTACGAGCAGTACTTC
-	TRBV7-9	TRBJ1-1	-	CASSLSHPRTEAFF	TGTGCCAGCAGCCTAAGTCACCCGAGGACTGAAGCTTTCTTT
once	TRBV2	TRBJ1-2	TRBD1	CASAGTGDYGYTF	TGTGCCAGCGCCGGGACAGGGGACTATGGCTACACCTTC
-	TRBV30	TRBJ1-1	-	CAWSGTASGAFF	TGTGCCTGGAGTGGGACAGCCTCCGGGGCTTTCTTT
-	TRBV7-9	TRBJ1-3	-	CASSPGQGRNTIYF	TGTGCCAGCAGCCCCGGGCAGGGGCGAAACACCATATATTTT
-	TRBV4-1	TRBJ1-3	-	CASSLVGSLGNTIYF	TGCGCCAGCAGCCTCGTAGGGAGTCTTGGAAACACCATATATTTT
-	TRBV5-1	TRBJ1-2	-	CASRADVGGGGYTF	TGCGCCAGCAGGGCTGACGTAGGGGGTGGTGGCTACACCTTC
-	TRBV21-1	TRBJ1-5	-	CASSRGAGERHF	TGTGCCAGCAGCCGGGGAGCAGGAGAAAGGCATTTT
-	TRBV7-6	TRBJ2-1	-	CASSLGGPLVPYNEQFF	TGTGCCAGCAGCTTAGGCGGCCCGCTGGTCCCTTACAATGAGCAGTTCTTC
-	TRBV28	TRBJ1-3	-	CASSTNRNTIYF	TGTGCCAGCAGCACAAACCGAAACACCATATATTTT
-	TRBV6-1	TRBJ2-7	TRBD1	CASSVAGGFYEQYF	TGTGCCAGCAGTGTGGCAGGGGGTTTTTACGAGCAGTACTTC
-	TRBV19	TRBJ2-3	-	CASSGGAGRDTQYF	TGTGCCAGTAGTGGGGGGGCTGGGAGAGATACGCAGTATTTT
-	TRBV13	TRBJ2-7	-	CASSLARRGYEQYF	TGTGCCAGCAGCTTAGCTCGGCGGGGCTACGAGCAGTACTTC
once	TRBV5-4	TRBJ2-1	TRBD2	CASSSAAGGLEDEQFF	TGTGCCAGCAGCTCCGCGGCGGGGGGCCTTGAAGATGAGCAGTTCTTC
-	TRBV5-4	TRBJ2-2	-	CASSERAQGELFF	TGTGCCAGCAGTGAGCGGGCCCAGGGGGAGCTGTTTTTT
-	TRBV2	TRBJ1-5	-	CASRGDSNQPQHF	TGTGCCAGCAGAGGAGATAGCAATCAGCCCCAGCATTTT